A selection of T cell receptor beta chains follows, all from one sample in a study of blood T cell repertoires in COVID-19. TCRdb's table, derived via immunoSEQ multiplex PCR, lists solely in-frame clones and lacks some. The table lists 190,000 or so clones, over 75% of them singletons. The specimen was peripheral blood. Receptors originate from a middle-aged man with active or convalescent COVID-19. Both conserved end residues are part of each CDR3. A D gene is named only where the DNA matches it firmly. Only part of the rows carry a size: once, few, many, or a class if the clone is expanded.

CDR3 protein: CASSQDMGQGADEQFF
CDR3 DNA: TGCGCCAGCAGCCAAGATATGGGACAGGGGGCGGATGAGCAGTTCTTC
V gene: TRBV4-3
clone size: -
J gene: TRBJ2-1
D gene: TRBD1

CDR3 protein: CASSPGRGSNQPQHF
CDR3 DNA: TGCGCCAGCAGCCCTGGAAGGGGTAGCAATCAGCCCCAGCATTTT
V gene: TRBV5-1
clone size: -
J gene: TRBJ1-5
D gene: -

CDR3 protein: CASSLAGGVLFF
CDR3 DNA: TGTGCCAGCAGTTTAGCGGGCGGGGTACTGTTTTTT
V gene: TRBV12-3/TRBV12-4
clone size: -
J gene: TRBJ1-4
D gene: -

CDR3 protein: CASSQVSRLNSPLHF
CDR3 DNA: TGTGCCAGCAGCCAAGTTTCCCGCCTAAATTCACCCCTCCACTTT
V gene: TRBV14
clone size: -
J gene: TRBJ1-6
D gene: -

CDR3 protein: CASSADRGNYEQYF
CDR3 DNA: TGCGCCAGCAGCGCAGACAGGGGGAACTACGAGCAGTACTTC
V gene: TRBV4-3
clone size: -
J gene: TRBJ2-7
D gene: TRBD1

CDR3 protein: CATSDSPGRGAFF
CDR3 DNA: TGTGCCACCAGTGATTCCCCAGGTCGGGGAGCTTTCTTT
V gene: TRBV24-1
clone size: few
J gene: TRBJ1-1
D gene: -

CDR3 protein: CASSLGFDSSYNEQFF
CDR3 DNA: TGTGCCAGCAGCTTAGGGTTCGATAGCTCCTACAATGAGCAGTTCTTC
V gene: TRBV11-3
clone size: -
J gene: TRBJ2-1
D gene: -

CDR3 protein: CASTIPGTGDNYGYTF
CDR3 DNA: TGTGCCAGTACAATCCCGGGGACAGGGGACAACTATGGCTACACCTTC
V gene: TRBV19
clone size: -
J gene: TRBJ1-2
D gene: TRBD1

CDR3 protein: CASSFGQRGIDIQYF
CDR3 DNA: TGTGCCAGCAGCTTTGGTCAGCGGGGTATAGACATTCAGTACTTC
V gene: TRBV13
clone size: once
J gene: TRBJ2-4
D gene: TRBD2

CDR3 protein: CASSLTGRPSQGNTIYF
CDR3 DNA: TGCGCCAGCAGCCTAACCGGGAGGCCATCCCAAGGAAACACCATATATTTT
V gene: TRBV5-1
clone size: -
J gene: TRBJ1-3
D gene: -

CDR3 protein: CASSPRGQNIMNTEAFF
CDR3 DNA: TGTGCCAGCAGTCCCCGGGGACAGAATATCATGAACACTGAAGCTTTCTTT
V gene: TRBV6-6
clone size: -
J gene: TRBJ1-1
D gene: TRBD1

CDR3 protein: CSVKTGSNEKLFF
CDR3 DNA: TGCAGCGTGAAGACAGGGTCTAATGAAAAACTGTTTTTT
V gene: TRBV29-1
clone size: -
J gene: TRBJ1-4
D gene: TRBD1

CDR3 protein: CASSLGHPQGSYNSPLHF
CDR3 DNA: TGTGCCAGCAGCCTCGGACACCCTCAGGGCTCCTATAATTCACCCCTCCACTTT
V gene: TRBV14
clone size: -
J gene: TRBJ1-6
D gene: -

CDR3 protein: CASSQGGIGRGRNNQPQHF
CDR3 DNA: TGTGCCAGCAGCCAAGGGGGCATTGGGAGGGGGAGGAACAATCAGCCCCAGCATTTT
V gene: TRBV3-1/TRBV3-2
clone size: -
J gene: TRBJ1-5
D gene: -

CDR3 protein: CASSLGGSQETQYF
CDR3 DNA: TGTGCCAGCAGCTTGGGGGGCTCCCAAGAGACCCAGTACTTC
V gene: TRBV5-4
clone size: -
J gene: TRBJ2-5
D gene: -

CDR3 protein: CASSTQENTEAFF
CDR3 DNA: TGTGCCAGCAGCACACAGGAGAACACTGAAGCTTTCTTT
V gene: TRBV11-3
clone size: once
J gene: TRBJ1-1
D gene: -

CDR3 protein: CASSYSGQGSLWELFF
CDR3 DNA: TGTGCCAGCAGTTACTCGGGACAGGGGTCCTTATGGGAGCTGTTTTTT
V gene: TRBV6-2/TRBV6-3
clone size: -
J gene: TRBJ2-2
D gene: TRBD1

CDR3 protein: CASSQGLAGGRGTQYF
CDR3 DNA: TGTGCCAGCAGCCAAGGTCTAGCGGGGGGCCGGGGTACGCAGTATTTT
V gene: TRBV3-1/TRBV3-2
clone size: -
J gene: TRBJ2-3
D gene: TRBD2

CDR3 protein: CASSFNRGLKEKLFF
CDR3 DNA: TGTGCCAGCAGCTTCAACAGGGGGCTGAAGGAAAAACTGTTTTTT
V gene: TRBV11-2
clone size: -
J gene: TRBJ1-4
D gene: TRBD1

CDR3 protein: CATGKGHHREVQYF
CDR3 DNA: TGTGCCACCGGAAAGGGCCACCACAGGGAAGTGCAGTACTTC
V gene: TRBV7-2
clone size: -
J gene: TRBJ2-7
D gene: -

CDR3 protein: CASSKGLAGAGRETQYF
CDR3 DNA: TGTGCCAGCAGCAAAGGACTAGCGGGGGCCGGGAGAGAGACCCAGTACTTC
V gene: TRBV7-9
clone size: -
J gene: TRBJ2-5
D gene: TRBD2

CDR3 protein: CASSPLTGTEAFF
CDR3 DNA: TGTGCCAGCAGCCCTTTGACGGGCACTGAAGCTTTCTTT
V gene: TRBV27
clone size: once
J gene: TRBJ1-1
D gene: -

CDR3 protein: CASSLAVSYEQYF
CDR3 DNA: TGTGCCAGCAGCTTGGCCGTGTCCTACGAGCAGTACTTC
V gene: TRBV5-5
clone size: -
J gene: TRBJ2-7
D gene: -

CDR3 protein: CASSSLTGQRNYGYTF
CDR3 DNA: TGTGCCAGCAGTTCACTCACGGGACAGAGAAACTATGGCTACACCTTC
V gene: TRBV6-5
clone size: once
J gene: TRBJ1-2
D gene: TRBD1

CDR3 protein: CSVRTGGQPQHF
CDR3 DNA: TGCAGCGTCAGAACAGGGGGTCAGCCCCAGCATTTT
V gene: TRBV29-1
clone size: -
J gene: TRBJ1-5
D gene: TRBD1

CDR3 protein: CASSVASGGAVSYNEQFF
CDR3 DNA: TGTGCCAGCAGCGTAGCTAGCGGGGGGGCCGTTTCCTACAATGAGCAGTTCTTC
V gene: TRBV9
clone size: -
J gene: TRBJ2-1
D gene: TRBD2

CDR3 protein: CASSLGTGGSMSSGNTIYF
CDR3 DNA: TGCGCCAGCAGCTTGGGGACAGGGGGATCGATGAGCTCTGGAAACACCATATATTTT
V gene: TRBV5-1
clone size: -
J gene: TRBJ1-3
D gene: TRBD1

CDR3 protein: CASSLKGFVGQGQETQYF
CDR3 DNA: TGTGCCAGCAGCTTGAAGGGCTTTGTTGGACAGGGGCAAGAGACCCAGTACTTC
V gene: TRBV5-4
clone size: -
J gene: TRBJ2-5
D gene: TRBD1

CDR3 protein: CAWRRQGLGYTF
CDR3 DNA: TGTGCCTGGAGGAGACAGGGACTTGGCTACACCTTC
V gene: TRBV30
clone size: -
J gene: TRBJ1-2
D gene: TRBD1

CDR3 protein: CASREGWASNSPLHF
CDR3 DNA: TGTGCCAGCAGGGAAGGGTGGGCGAGTAATTCACCCCTCCACTTT
V gene: TRBV25-1
clone size: -
J gene: TRBJ1-6
D gene: -

CDR3 protein: CASSQNPTGMDTEAFF
CDR3 DNA: TGTGCCAGCAGCCAAAACCCGACAGGGATGGACACTGAAGCTTTCTTT
V gene: TRBV4-2
clone size: -
J gene: TRBJ1-1
D gene: TRBD1

CDR3 protein: CASSFRAGEPYNEQFF
CDR3 DNA: TGTGCCAGCAGCTTCCGCGCGGGGGAACCCTACAATGAGCAGTTCTTC
V gene: TRBV5-6
clone size: -
J gene: TRBJ2-1
D gene: TRBD2

CDR3 protein: CASSYGQVSEQYF
CDR3 DNA: TGTGCCAGCAGTTATGGGCAGGTTTCCGAGCAGTACTTC
V gene: TRBV6-5
clone size: -
J gene: TRBJ2-7
D gene: -

CDR3 protein: CASSGQGPTGELFF
CDR3 DNA: TGCGCCAGCAGTGGACAGGGCCCGACCGGGGAGCTGTTTTTT
V gene: TRBV10-1
clone size: -
J gene: TRBJ2-2
D gene: TRBD1

CDR3 protein: CATSDHDRGREQYF
CDR3 DNA: TGTGCCACCAGTGATCATGACAGGGGACGCGAGCAGTACTTC
V gene: TRBV24-1
clone size: few
J gene: TRBJ2-7
D gene: TRBD1

CDR3 protein: CASSVTNYGYTF
CDR3 DNA: TGTGCCAGCAGTGTAACTAACTATGGCTACACCTTC
V gene: TRBV2
clone size: -
J gene: TRBJ1-2
D gene: -

CDR3 protein: CASSLAGTGLPAEAFF
CDR3 DNA: TGCGCCAGCAGCTTGGCTGGAACAGGGTTGCCCGCTGAAGCTTTCTTT
V gene: TRBV5-1
clone size: -
J gene: TRBJ1-1
D gene: -

CDR3 protein: CASSLANVLRAFF
CDR3 DNA: TGTGCCAGCAGCTTAGCGAATGTACTGCGGGCTTTCTTT
V gene: TRBV7-9
clone size: -
J gene: TRBJ1-1
D gene: -

CDR3 protein: CASTPTGRSGANVLTF
CDR3 DNA: TGTGCCAGTACTCCCACCGGTCGGTCTGGGGCCAACGTCCTGACTTTC
V gene: TRBV19
clone size: -
J gene: TRBJ2-6
D gene: -

CDR3 protein: CASRLTGTSDGYTF
CDR3 DNA: TGTGCCAGCAGGCTTACCGGGACATCGGATGGCTACACCTTC
V gene: TRBV2
clone size: -
J gene: TRBJ1-2
D gene: -

CDR3 protein: CAWGRTGAPGEKLFF
CDR3 DNA: TGTGCCTGGGGCAGGACAGGGGCGCCTGGAGAAAAACTGTTTTTT
V gene: TRBV30
clone size: -
J gene: TRBJ1-4
D gene: TRBD1

CDR3 protein: CASSFSQPQHF
CDR3 DNA: TGTGCCAGCAGTTTCAGTCAGCCCCAGCATTTT
V gene: TRBV28
clone size: -
J gene: TRBJ1-5
D gene: -

CDR3 protein: CASSPLQVPQFF
CDR3 DNA: TGTGCCAGCAGCCCCTTACAGGTCCCGCAGTTCTTC
V gene: TRBV7-2
clone size: -
J gene: TRBJ2-1
D gene: -

CDR3 protein: CASSIRLAGGVSGANVLTF
CDR3 DNA: TGTGCCAGTAGTATCCGACTAGCGGGGGGCGTTTCTGGGGCCAACGTCCTGACTTTC
V gene: TRBV19
clone size: -
J gene: TRBJ2-6
D gene: TRBD2

CDR3 protein: CASSRAGQEYNSPLHF
CDR3 DNA: TGTGCCAGCAGCCGAGCGGGACAAGAGTATAATTCACCCCTCCACTTT
V gene: TRBV7-8
clone size: once
J gene: TRBJ1-6
D gene: -

CDR3 protein: CASSFAGNPPQHF
CDR3 DNA: TGTGCCAGCAGTTTCGCGGGGAACCCGCCCCAGCATTTT
V gene: TRBV28
clone size: -
J gene: TRBJ1-5
D gene: -

CDR3 protein: CASSIGGQKGGVGNQPQHF
CDR3 DNA: TGTGCCAGTAGTATAGGCGGCCAGAAAGGGGGAGTTGGCAATCAGCCCCAGCATTTT
V gene: TRBV19
clone size: -
J gene: TRBJ1-5
D gene: -

CDR3 protein: CASSVFRTSGGAGNEQFF
CDR3 DNA: TGTGCCAGCAGCGTATTCCGGACTAGCGGGGGGGCCGGGAATGAGCAGTTCTTC
V gene: TRBV9
clone size: -
J gene: TRBJ2-1
D gene: TRBD2

CDR3 protein: CASSLAPQGLWDQPQHF
CDR3 DNA: TGTGCCAGCAGCTTAGCGCCCCAGGGACTCTGGGATCAGCCCCAGCATTTT
V gene: TRBV7-9
clone size: -
J gene: TRBJ1-5
D gene: -

CDR3 protein: CASSLEGAPGDEQYF
CDR3 DNA: TGTGCCAGCAGCTTAGAAGGGGCGCCAGGGGACGAGCAGTACTTC
V gene: TRBV11-3
clone size: -
J gene: TRBJ2-7
D gene: -

CDR3 protein: CASSTNAEAFGAFF
CDR3 DNA: TGTGCCAGCAGCACCAACGCGGAAGCGTTTGGAGCTTTCTTT
V gene: TRBV5-4
clone size: -
J gene: TRBJ1-1
D gene: -

CDR3 protein: CASSDFVLVSYEQYF
CDR3 DNA: TGCGCCAGCAGTGATTTCGTACTAGTCTCCTACGAGCAGTACTTC
V gene: TRBV10-2
clone size: -
J gene: TRBJ2-7
D gene: -

CDR3 protein: CASSLAGGQNFQPQHF
CDR3 DNA: TGTGCCAGCAGCTTGGCCGGCGGACAGAATTTTCAGCCCCAGCATTTT
V gene: TRBV5-6
clone size: -
J gene: TRBJ1-5
D gene: -